The TCR beta chain described here comes from a study of shared clonotypes between healthy human individuals. The overall study: A donor's plate count was three for CD4 naive and three for CD4 memory; CD8 naive had two and CD8 memory one.

Data came from immunoSEQ multiplex PCR; TCRdb stores just in-frame clones and leaves some out. The sample has 550,000 to 700,000 clones, 60% to 75% seen once. This clone was counted a single time. V was clipped by 6 bases and J by 3 bases, with 11 bases between them. The germline V gene encodes CDR1 MDHEN and CDR2 SYDVKM. The CDR3 length is 14 residues. What was sequenced was memory CD4+ T cells sorted from blood. The subset: CD45RA-negative fraction. This clonotype was obtained from a woman aged 30 to 39 in good health. The chain is built from TRBV28 and TRBJ2-2; D may correspond to TRBD1 or TRBD2 (5 bases each). This chain's CDR3 is CASRWDRYTGELFF. CDR3 bases: TGTGCCAGCAGATGGGACCGATACACCGGGGAGCTGTTTTTT.